These 3 T cell receptor beta chains were all obtained from the same sample, sequenced in a study of CD8+ T cells in alopecia areata. Documented treatment: oral pan-JAK inhibitor, 5-10 mg twice daily. cDNA reverse transcribed from extracted RNA served as the sequencing template. TCRdb keeps only in-frame clones here, not all; method: immunoSEQ multiplex PCR. The sample lists approximately 110,000 clones, roughly 50% occurring once. This material consisted of CD8+ T cells sorted from blood, taken at week 24, from a patient treated with tofacitinib. These receptors all stem from a human donor with alopecia areata.

This clone showed up just a few times. The genes are TRBV15 and TRBJ2-7; D possibly uses TRBD1 or TRBD2 (5 bases each). Germline CDR1 reads LNHNV; CDR2 reads YYDKDF (reference sequence). CDR3 size: 13 residues. V lost 5 bases, J lost 6 bases, and 14 bases lay in between. The CDR3: CATSGGMGVEQYF. The CDR3 DNA is TGTGCCACCAGCGGGGGAATGGGTGTCGAGCAGTACTTC. Combining the CDR3 with reference TRBV15 and TRBJ2-7 gives the whole variable domain DAMVIQNPRYQVTQFGKPVTLSCSQTLNHNVMYWYQQKSSQAPKLLFHYYDKDFNNEADTPDNFQSRRPNTSFCFLDIRSPGLGDTAMYLCATSGGMGVEQYFGPGTRLTVT.

This rearrangement joins TRBV9 to TRBJ2-7, with a possible D match to TRBD1 (6 bases). In germline, CDR1 is SGDLS, CDR2 YYNGEE. CDR3 length: 13 residues. V shed 0 bases and J shed 6 bases, with 10 bases lying between them. The CDR3 loop reads CASSVEQGLEQYF. The CDR3 region has the DNA TGTGCCAGCAGCGTAGAACAGGGCCTCGAGCAGTACTTC.

This clone was recorded once. CDR3 loop: CASSGPEKLEYF. Here the CDR3 DNA reads TGTGCCAGCAGCGGACCAGAGAAATTGGAGTACTTC. The chain links TRBV7-9 to TRBJ2-7, with D unresolved. Trimming removed 5 bases at V and 11 bases at J, with 16 bases between. This CDR3 has 12 amino acids. Germline V CDR1 and CDR2: SEHNR, FQNEAQ (reference sequence).